This entry is about one T cell receptor (beta chain). Its antigen remains unidentified. Positive magnetic bead selection separated CD4+ and CD8+ cells, and flow cytometry confirmed purity. This sample was included in a study of somatic mutations in cytotoxic T cells in rheumatoid arthritis. In the study overall: Blood from the patient (roughly 30 ml EDTA) was drawn right after diagnosis, pretreatment. Overall study results and limits: Antigen targets of the expanded CD8+ clones remained unidentified.

Profiled with immunoSEQ multiplex PCR; TCRdb holds only in-frame clones, not every one. The sample has more than 9,000 clones; roughly 70% are singletons. Trimming removed 3 bases at V and 9 bases at J, with 12 bases between. The CDR3 runs 12 residues. Germline V gene sequence: CDR1 SQVTM, CDR2 ANQGSEA. The sequenced sample was CD8+ T cells sorted from blood. This clonotype originated in an adult with rheumatoid arthritis. The V gene is TRBV29-1, the J gene TRBJ2-1; D not resolved. CDR3 DNA: TGCAGCGTTGATCTGAGAAGAGGTGAGCAGTTCTTC. It encodes CSVDLRRGEQFF.